The clone carrying this TCR beta chain was seen many times. The time point here: newly diagnosed GD, antithyroid drugs for less than 3 months. Following extraction of RNA from PBMCs, that RNA was used to make the TCR library. Germline loops: CDR1 SNHLY, CDR2 FYNNEI. This CDR3 has 17 residues. The V end was cut by 0 bases, the J end by 5 bases, with 16 bases between. This entry is derived from a study of regulatory T cells in long-lasting Graves disease. Library construction for TCR beta used iRepertoire HTBI primers and Arm-PCR of CDR3 regions. MiXCR, run by TCRdb on the multiplex PCR reads, gives a single entry per CDR3 protein. The data contain under 700,000 distinct CDR3 sequences, about 16% of them singletons. These data were likewise used in another study, on T cells in Graves' hyperthyroidism and ophthalmopathy.

Sample: peripheral blood mononuclear cells (PBMCs), taken at new diagnosis, from a patient treated with antithyroid drugs. This sequence originates from a woman aged 40-65 years with Graves disease. V and J are TRBV2 and TRBJ1-4; a weak D match, TRBD1 (6 bases). The chain's CDR3 is CASSEAGALFSNEKLFF. DNA of the CDR3: TGTGCCAGCAGTGAAGCGGGGGCCTTGTTTTCCAATGAAAAACTGTTTTTT.